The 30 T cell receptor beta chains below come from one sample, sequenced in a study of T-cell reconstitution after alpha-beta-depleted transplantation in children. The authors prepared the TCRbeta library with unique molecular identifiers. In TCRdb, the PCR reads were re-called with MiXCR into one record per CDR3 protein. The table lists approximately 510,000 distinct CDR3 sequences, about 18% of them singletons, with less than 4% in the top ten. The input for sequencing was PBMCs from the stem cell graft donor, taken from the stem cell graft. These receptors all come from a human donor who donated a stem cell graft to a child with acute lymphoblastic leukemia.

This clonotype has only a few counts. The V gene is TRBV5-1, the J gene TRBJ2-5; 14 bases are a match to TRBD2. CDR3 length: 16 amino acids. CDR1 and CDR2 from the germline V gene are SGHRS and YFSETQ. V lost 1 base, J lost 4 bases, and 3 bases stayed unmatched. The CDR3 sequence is CASSLPGLAGVETQYF. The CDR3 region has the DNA TGCGCCAGCAGCTTGCCGGGACTAGCGGGAGTAGAGACCCAGTACTTC.

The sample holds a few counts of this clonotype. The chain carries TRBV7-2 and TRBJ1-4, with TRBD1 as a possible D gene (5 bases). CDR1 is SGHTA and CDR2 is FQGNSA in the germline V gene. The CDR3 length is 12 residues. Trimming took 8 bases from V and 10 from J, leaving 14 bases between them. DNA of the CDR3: TGTGCCAGCTCCCTGGGGCTAGGAAAACTGTTTTTT. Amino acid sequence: CASSLGLGKLFF.

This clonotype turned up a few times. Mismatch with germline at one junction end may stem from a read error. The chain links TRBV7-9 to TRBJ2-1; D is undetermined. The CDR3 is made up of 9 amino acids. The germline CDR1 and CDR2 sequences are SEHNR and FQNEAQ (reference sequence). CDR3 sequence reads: CASSLPLLF. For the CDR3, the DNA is TGTGCCAGCAGCTTACCTTTACTCTTC. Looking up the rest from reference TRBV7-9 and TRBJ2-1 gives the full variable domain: DTGVSQNPRHKITKRGQNVTFRCDPISEHNRLYWYRQTLGQGPEFLTYFQNEAQLEKSRLLSDRFSAERPKGSFSTLEIQRTEQGDSAMYLCASSLPLLFGPGTRLTVL.

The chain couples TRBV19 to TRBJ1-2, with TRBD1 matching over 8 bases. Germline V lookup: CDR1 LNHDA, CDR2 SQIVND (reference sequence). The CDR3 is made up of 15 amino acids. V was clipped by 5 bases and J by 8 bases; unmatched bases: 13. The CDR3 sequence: CASSSHVTGASGYTF. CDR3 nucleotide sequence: TGTGCCAGTAGTTCGCACGTGACAGGGGCCAGCGGCTACACCTTC.

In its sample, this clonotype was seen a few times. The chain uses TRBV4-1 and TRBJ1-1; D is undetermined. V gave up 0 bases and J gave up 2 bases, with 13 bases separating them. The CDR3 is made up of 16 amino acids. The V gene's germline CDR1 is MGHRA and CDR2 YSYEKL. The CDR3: CASSQDPPGLNTEAFF. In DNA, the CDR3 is TGCGCCAGCAGCCAAGATCCCCCAGGACTCAACACTGAAGCTTTCTTT.

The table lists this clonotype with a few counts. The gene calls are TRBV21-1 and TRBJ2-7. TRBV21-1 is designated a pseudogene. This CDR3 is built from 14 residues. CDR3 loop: CASSKEVDSYEQYF. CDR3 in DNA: TGTGCCAGCAGCAAAGAGGTGGATAGCTACGAGCAGTACTTC.

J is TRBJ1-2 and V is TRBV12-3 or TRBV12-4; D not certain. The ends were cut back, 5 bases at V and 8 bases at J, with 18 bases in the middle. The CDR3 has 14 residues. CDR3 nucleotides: TGTGCCAGCAGTAACCGAAAGGCCGGGGAAGGCTACACCTTC. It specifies CASSNRKAGEGYTF.

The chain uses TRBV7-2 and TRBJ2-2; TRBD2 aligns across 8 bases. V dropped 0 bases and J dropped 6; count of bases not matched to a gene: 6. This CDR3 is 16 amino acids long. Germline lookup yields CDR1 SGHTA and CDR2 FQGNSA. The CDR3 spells CASSLAGGGSAGELFF. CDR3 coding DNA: TGTGCCAGCAGCTTAGCCGGGGGGGGATCCGCCGGGGAGCTGTTTTTT.

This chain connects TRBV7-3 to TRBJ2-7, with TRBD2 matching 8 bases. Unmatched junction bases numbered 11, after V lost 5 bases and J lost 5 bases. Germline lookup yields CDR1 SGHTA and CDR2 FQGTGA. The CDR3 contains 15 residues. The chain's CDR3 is CASSDLGRAVHEQYF. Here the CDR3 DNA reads TGTGCCAGCAGCGATCTCGGGAGGGCCGTCCACGAGCAGTACTTC.

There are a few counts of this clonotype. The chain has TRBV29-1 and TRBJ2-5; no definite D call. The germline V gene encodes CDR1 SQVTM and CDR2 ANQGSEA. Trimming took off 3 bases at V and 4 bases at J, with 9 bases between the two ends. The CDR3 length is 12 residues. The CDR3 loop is CSVDASSETQYF. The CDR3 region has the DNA TGCAGCGTTGATGCCAGCTCAGAGACCCAGTACTTC.

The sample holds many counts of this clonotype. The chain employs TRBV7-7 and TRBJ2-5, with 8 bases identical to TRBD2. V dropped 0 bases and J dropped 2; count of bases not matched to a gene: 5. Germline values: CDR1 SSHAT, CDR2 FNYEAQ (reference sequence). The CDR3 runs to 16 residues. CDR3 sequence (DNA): TGTGCCAGCAGCTTAGCCTGGACTAGCCGGCAAGAGACCCAGTACTTC. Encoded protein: CASSLAWTSRQETQYF.

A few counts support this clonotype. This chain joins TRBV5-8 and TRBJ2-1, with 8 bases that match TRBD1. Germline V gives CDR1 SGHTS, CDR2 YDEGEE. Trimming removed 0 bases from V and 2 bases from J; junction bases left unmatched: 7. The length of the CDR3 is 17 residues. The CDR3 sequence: CASSLGAVQGAYNEQFF. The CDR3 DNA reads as TGTGCCAGCAGCTTGGGGGCGGTACAGGGGGCCTACAATGAGCAGTTCTTC.

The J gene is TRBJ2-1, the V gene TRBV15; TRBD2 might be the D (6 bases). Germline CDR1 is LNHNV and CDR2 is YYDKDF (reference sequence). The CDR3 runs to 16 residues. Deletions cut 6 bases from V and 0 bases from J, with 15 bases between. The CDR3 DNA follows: TGTGCCACCAGTATAATGGGGGGAAGCTCCTACAATGAGCAGTTCTTC. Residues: CATSIMGGSSYNEQFF.

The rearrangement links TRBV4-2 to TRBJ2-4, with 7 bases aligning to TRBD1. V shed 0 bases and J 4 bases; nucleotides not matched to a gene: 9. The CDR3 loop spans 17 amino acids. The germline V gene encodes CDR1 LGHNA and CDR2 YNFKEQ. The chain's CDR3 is CASSQDSGMGQKNIQYF. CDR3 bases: TGTGCCAGCAGCCAAGATTCTGGTATGGGACAGAAAAACATTCAGTACTTC.

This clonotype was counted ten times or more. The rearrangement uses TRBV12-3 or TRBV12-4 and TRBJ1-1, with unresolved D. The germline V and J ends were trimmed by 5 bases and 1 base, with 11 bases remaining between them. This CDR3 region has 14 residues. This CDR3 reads CASSPSGANTEAFF. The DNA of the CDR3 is TGTGCCAGCAGTCCTTCGGGCGCGAACACTGAAGCTTTCTTT.

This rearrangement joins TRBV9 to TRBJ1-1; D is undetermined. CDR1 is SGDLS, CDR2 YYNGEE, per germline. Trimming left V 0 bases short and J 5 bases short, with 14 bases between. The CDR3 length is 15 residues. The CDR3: CASSVVAGRGTEAFF. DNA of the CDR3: TGTGCCAGCAGCGTAGTAGCGGGCAGAGGGACTGAAGCTTTCTTT.

Here the CDR3 DNA reads TGTGCCAGCAGTTTCGGCACAGGCGGCACTGAAGCTTTCTTT. As protein: CASSFGTGGTEAFF. The genes are TRBV12-3 or TRBV12-4 and TRBJ1-1; D is perhaps TRBD1 (5 bases). The V end was cut by 3 bases, the J end by 4 bases, with 12 bases between. This CDR3 spans 14 amino acids.

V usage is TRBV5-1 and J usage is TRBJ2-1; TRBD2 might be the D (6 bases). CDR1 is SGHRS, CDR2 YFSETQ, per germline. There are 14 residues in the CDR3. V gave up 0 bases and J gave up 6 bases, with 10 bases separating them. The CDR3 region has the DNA TGCGCCAGCAGCTTGGGAGGGGACTTCAATGAGCAGTTCTTC. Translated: CASSLGGDFNEQFF.

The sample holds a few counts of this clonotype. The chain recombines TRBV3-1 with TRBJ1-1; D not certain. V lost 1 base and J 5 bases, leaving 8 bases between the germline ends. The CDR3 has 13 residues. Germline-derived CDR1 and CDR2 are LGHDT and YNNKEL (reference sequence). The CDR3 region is CASSQVRKTEAFF. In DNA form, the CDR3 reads TGTGCCAGCAGCCAAGTCAGGAAGACTGAAGCTTTCTTT.

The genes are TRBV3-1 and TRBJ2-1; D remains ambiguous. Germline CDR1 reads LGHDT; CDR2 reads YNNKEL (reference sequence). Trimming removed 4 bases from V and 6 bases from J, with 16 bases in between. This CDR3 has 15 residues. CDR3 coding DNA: TGTGCCAGCAGCCCCCGGGTAGATTTGCTCAATGAGCAGTTCTTC. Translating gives CASSPRVDLLNEQFF.

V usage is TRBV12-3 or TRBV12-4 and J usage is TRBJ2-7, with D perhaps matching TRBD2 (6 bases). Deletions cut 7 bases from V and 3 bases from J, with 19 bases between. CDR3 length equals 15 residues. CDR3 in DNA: TGTGCCAGCACGCCCGGGACTCCCTCCCACTACGAGCAGTACTTC. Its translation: CASTPGTPSHYEQYF.

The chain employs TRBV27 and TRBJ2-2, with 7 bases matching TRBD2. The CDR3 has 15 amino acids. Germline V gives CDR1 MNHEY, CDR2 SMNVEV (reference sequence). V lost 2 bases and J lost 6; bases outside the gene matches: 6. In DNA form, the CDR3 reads TGTGCCAGCAGTTTAACGGGAGGATATGCCGGGGAGCTGTTTTTT. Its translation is CASSLTGGYAGELFF.

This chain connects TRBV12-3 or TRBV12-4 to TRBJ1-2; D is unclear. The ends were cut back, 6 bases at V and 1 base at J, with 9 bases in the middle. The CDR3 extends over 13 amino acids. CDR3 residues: CASSPSVNYGYTF. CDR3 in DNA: TGTGCCAGCAGCCCTAGTGTTAACTATGGCTACACCTTC.

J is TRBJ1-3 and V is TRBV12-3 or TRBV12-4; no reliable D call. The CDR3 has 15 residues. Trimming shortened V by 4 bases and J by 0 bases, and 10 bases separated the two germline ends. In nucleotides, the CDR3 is TGTGCCAGCAGTTCAACAGCCCGCTCTGGAAACACCATATATTTT. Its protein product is CASSSTARSGNTIYF.

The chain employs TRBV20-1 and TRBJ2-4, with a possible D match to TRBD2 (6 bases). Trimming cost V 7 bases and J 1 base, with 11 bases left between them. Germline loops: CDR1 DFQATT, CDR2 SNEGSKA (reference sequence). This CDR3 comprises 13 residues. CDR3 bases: TGCAGTGTTACTGGGAGGGCCAAAAACATTCAGTACTTC. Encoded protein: CSVTGRAKNIQYF.

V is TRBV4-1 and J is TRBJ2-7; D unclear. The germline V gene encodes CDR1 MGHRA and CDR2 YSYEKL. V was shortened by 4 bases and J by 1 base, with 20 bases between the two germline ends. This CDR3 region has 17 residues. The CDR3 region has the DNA TGCGCCAGCAGCCGATTGATCCTGGGCCAGGAATCCTACGAGCAGTACTTC. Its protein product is CASSRLILGQESYEQYF.

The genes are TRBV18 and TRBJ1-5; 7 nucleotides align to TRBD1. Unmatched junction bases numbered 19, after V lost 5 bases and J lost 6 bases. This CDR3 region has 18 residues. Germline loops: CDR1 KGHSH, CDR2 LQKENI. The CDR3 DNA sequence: TGTGCCAGCTCATCTCTAAACACCCAAGGGGGCCAGGGTCAGCCCCAGCATTTT. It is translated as CASSSLNTQGGQGQPQHF.

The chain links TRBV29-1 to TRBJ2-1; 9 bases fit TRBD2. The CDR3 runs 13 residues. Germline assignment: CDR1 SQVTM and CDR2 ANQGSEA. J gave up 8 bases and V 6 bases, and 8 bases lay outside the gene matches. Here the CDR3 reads CSVEGLAGDEQFF. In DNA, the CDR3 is TGCAGCGTAGAGGGACTAGCAGGGGATGAGCAGTTCTTC.

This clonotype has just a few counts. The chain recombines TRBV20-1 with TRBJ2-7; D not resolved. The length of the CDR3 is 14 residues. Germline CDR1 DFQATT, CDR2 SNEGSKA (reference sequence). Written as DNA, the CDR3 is TGCAGCGCCGAGGAACTTCGAAGCTCCTACGAGCAGTACTTC. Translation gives CSAEELRSSYEQYF.

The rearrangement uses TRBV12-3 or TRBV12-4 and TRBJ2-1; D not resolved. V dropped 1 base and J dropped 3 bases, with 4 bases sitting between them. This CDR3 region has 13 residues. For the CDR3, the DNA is TGTGCCAGCAGTTTAGAAGTCTACAATGAGCAGTTCTTC. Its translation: CASSLEVYNEQFF.